These T cell receptor beta chains were read from a single sample in a study of neurological immune-mediated disorders. TCRdb itself ran the 5' RACE reads through MiXCR, one entry per CDR3 protein. Of 30,000 or so distinct CDR3 sequences in the sample, 4% to 5.5% were seen once. Sequencing was done on a sample of PBMCs. The receptors were sampled from a man aged 18-30 years in good health. Each CDR3 is given with its conserved first and last residue. A D gene is named only where the DNA matches it firmly. Only some rows state a clone size, as once, few, many or a class for expanded clones.

j_call,clone_size,d_call,v_call,cdr3_aa,cdr3_nt
TRBJ1-4,many,TRBD1,TRBV12-3/TRBV12-4,CASSLALTGGEKLFF,TGTGCCAGCAGTTTAGCGTTGACAGGGGGTGAAAAACTGTTTTTT
TRBJ1-4,many,.,TRBV20-1,CSASRGRNEKLFF,TGCAGTGCTAGTCGCGGCAGAAATGAAAAACTGTTTTTT
TRBJ2-5,many,TRBD1,TRBV10-2,CASSRQGETQYF,TGCGCCAGCAGTAGACAGGGAGAGACCCAGTACTTC
TRBJ2-4,many,.,TRBV20-1,CSARGPEDIQYF,TGCAGTGCTAGAGGACCGGAAGACATTCAGTACTTC
TRBJ1-4,many,.,TRBV7-9,CASSPTGSTNEKLFF,TGTGCCAGCAGCCCAACAGGCTCAACTAATGAAAAACTGTTTTTT
TRBJ1-1,few,.,TRBV7-2,CASSIDRFSVGGYTEAFF,TGTGCCAGCAGCATCGACAGATTTTCTGTCGGGGGTTATACTGAAGCTTTCTTT
TRBJ2-6,many,.,TRBV27,CASSPGSFSGANVLTF,TGTGCCAGCAGTCCCGGGAGTTTCTCTGGGGCCAACGTCCTGACTTTC
TRBJ2-2,few,.,TRBV19,CASSIAGENTGELFF,TGTGCCAGTAGTATAGCGGGGGAGAACACCGGGGAGCTGTTTTTT
TRBJ1-1,many,.,TRBV5-6,CASSLGSSVEAFF,TGTGCCAGCAGCTTGGGGTCATCGGTTGAAGCTTTCTTT
TRBJ2-6,many,.,TRBV27,CASSLSWAGANVLTF,TGTGCCAGCAGTTTATCCTGGGCTGGGGCCAACGTCCTGACTTTC
TRBJ1-1,many,.,TRBV7-3,CASSLSRTAEAFF,TGTGCCAGCAGCTTGAGCCGTACGGCTGAAGCTTTCTTT
TRBJ1-2,many,TRBD1,TRBV3-1,CASSLSSVQGDGYTF,TGTGCCAGCAGCCTTTCTTCTGTACAGGGGGACGGCTACACCTTC
TRBJ2-5,many,.,TRBV7-2,CASSLASGETQYF,TGTGCCAGCAGCTTAGCCTCCGGGGAGACCCAGTACTTC
TRBJ1-1,many,TRBD1,TRBV20-1,CSASSGTGDTEAFF,TGCAGTGCTAGCTCCGGGACAGGGGACACTGAAGCTTTCTTT
TRBJ2-3,many,TRBD2,TRBV5-1,CASSFSSGGATDTQYF,TGCGCCAGCAGCTTCTCTAGCGGGGGGGCCACAGATACGCAGTATTTT
TRBJ2-3,many,.,TRBV12-3/TRBV12-4,CASTGPDTQYF,TGTGCCAGCACGGGCCCCGATACGCAGTATTTT
TRBJ1-1,many,.,TRBV5-4,CASSSHTNTEAFF,TGTGCCAGCAGCAGTCATACGAACACTGAAGCTTTCTTT
TRBJ1-1,many,.,TRBV5-1,CASSTLPDLGTEAFF,TGCGCCAGCAGCACCTTACCGGATTTAGGCACTGAAGCTTTCTTT
TRBJ2-7,medium-sized,TRBD2,TRBV4-2,CASSPAGGSYEQYF,TGTGCCAGCAGCCCAGCGGGGGGCTCCTACGAGCAGTACTTC
TRBJ2-3,many,TRBD2,TRBV20-1,CSAPSAGSRTDTQYF,TGCAGTGCTCCTTCAGCGGGGTCGCGCACAGATACGCAGTATTTT
TRBJ1-2,many,TRBD1,TRBV5-8,CASSLDISLSQGAYGYTF,TGTGCCAGCAGCTTGGATATTTCGTTGTCGCAGGGGGCATATGGCTACACCTTC
TRBJ2-7,many,TRBD1,TRBV4-1,CASSQAGQGDYEQYF,TGCGCCAGCAGCCAAGCGGGACAGGGGGACTACGAGCAGTACTTC
TRBJ1-3,.,.,TRBV20-1,CSASLGQHSGNTIYF,TGCAGTGCCTCATTAGGACAGCACTCTGGAAACACCATATATTTT
TRBJ1-4,many,.,TRBV5-5,CASSLWTDATNEKLFF,TGTGCCAGCAGCTTGTGGACAGACGCAACTAATGAAAAACTGTTTTTT
TRBJ2-7,many,.,TRBV20-1,CSARTWTEAYEQYF,TGCAGTGCTAGAACATGGACGGAAGCCTACGAGCAGTACTTC
TRBJ1-2,many,TRBD1,TRBV18,CASSETGGVNYGYTF,TGTGCCAGCTCGGAGACAGGGGGCGTAAACTATGGCTACACCTTC
TRBJ1-2,many,.,TRBV20-1,CSARSMRTVAYGYTF,TGCAGTGCTAGATCAATGAGGACAGTCGCCTATGGCTACACCTTC
TRBJ1-1,many,.,TRBV6-5,CASSRKRPGNTEAFF,TGTGCCAGCAGTCGAAAACGGCCAGGGAACACTGAAGCTTTCTTT
TRBJ2-7,.,TRBD2,TRBV3-1,CASSQGASGVYEQYF,TGTGCCAGCAGCCAAGGCGCTAGCGGGGTCTACGAGCAGTACTTC
TRBJ2-1,many,.,TRBV9,CASSEGGSSYNEQFF,TGTGCCAGCAGCGAGGGGGGGAGCTCCTACAATGAGCAGTTCTTC
TRBJ1-1,many,.,TRBV5-1,CASSNNEGAEAFF,TGCGCCAGCAGCAACAACGAGGGTGCTGAAGCTTTCTTT
TRBJ1-1,many,.,TRBV6-5,CASSYNEGTEAFF,TGTGCCAGCAGTTACAATGAGGGGACTGAAGCTTTCTTT
TRBJ1-2,many,.,TRBV4-1,CASSQELRGGYTF,TGCGCCAGCAGCCAAGAACTTCGAGGGGGCTACACCTTC
TRBJ2-3,many,.,TRBV4-1,CASSPLKTGRTDTQYF,TGCGCCAGCAGCCCGCTCAAGACAGGACGCACAGATACGCAGTATTTT
TRBJ2-7,many,.,TRBV6-6,CASSYSRIPPFTSYEQYF,TGTGCCAGCAGTTACTCGAGAATTCCCCCGTTCACCTCCTACGAGCAGTACTTC
TRBJ2-1,many,.,TRBV5-1,CASNGVREQFF,TGCGCCAGCAACGGCGTTAGGGAGCAGTTCTTC
TRBJ1-2,many,.,TRBV5-1,CASRLAPRDSYYGYTF,TGCGCCAGCAGGCTAGCTCCCCGGGACTCCTACTATGGCTACACCTTC